This entry lists 9 T cell receptor beta chains sequenced from one sample in a study of metastatic and nonmetastatic thyroid tumors. TCRdb re-analyzed the PCR reads through MiXCR. The repertoire holds about 20,000 clones, with roughly a fifth as singletons. Among the patients, none had received any treatment before thyroid surgery. Sequencing was carried out using blood. The receptors derive from a female donor with papillary thyroid cancer or a benign thyroid nodule (not recorded which). Some clones in this sample may be carry-over from other donors' samples.

This clone was counted many times. The chain carries TRBV11-3 and TRBJ2-3; 8 bases line up with TRBD2. This CDR3 is built from 16 residues. CDR1 and CDR2 from the germline V gene are SGHNT and YENEEA. V lost 1 base, J lost 2 bases, and 5 bases stayed unmatched. The CDR3 DNA reads TGTGCCAGCAGCTTAGTCAGCGGGGGCCCCACAGATACGCAGTATTTT. It specifies CASSLVSGGPTDTQYF.

This clone was seen repeatedly, ten times or more. This sequence joins TRBV2 and TRBJ1-5; D call uncertain. CDR1 is SNHLY, CDR2 FYNNEI, per germline. V was cut by 6 bases and J by 4 bases, with 10 bases left in between. This CDR3 is built from 13 residues. CDR3 nucleotide sequence: TGTGCCAGCAGCTACAACGATAATCAGCCCCAGCATTTT. Protein: CASSYNDNQPQHF.

This clone is judged medium-sized. CDR3 protein: CASRGDTEAFF. CDR3 nucleotide sequence: TGTGCCAGTCGGGGAGACACTGAAGCTTTCTTT. The V call is TRBV12-3 or TRBV12-4, the J call TRBJ1-1; no definite D call. V lost 9 bases and J lost 3, with 8 bases in between. This CDR3 contains 11 residues.

A word on this clone: A much larger clone lies a single base off, so this may be a read error. The CDR3 reads CASSSSTGGLFGNTIYF. CDR3 DNA sequence: TGTGCCAGCAGTTCCAGCACAGGGGGGTTGTTTGGAAACACCATATATTTT. The chain couples TRBV4-2 to TRBJ1-3, with TRBD1 identical over 8 bases. V trimming: 6 bases; J trimming: 3 bases; junction bases outside the gene matches: 13. This CDR3 region has 17 residues. The germline gives CDR1 LGHNA, CDR2 YNFKEQ.

This clone was counted at least ten times. The rearrangement links TRBV9 to TRBJ1-1; D uncertain. The CDR3 is 13 residues long. V was pared by 0 bases and J by 11 bases, with 14 bases between. The germline V gene has CDR1 SGDLS and CDR2 YYNGEE. The CDR3 DNA is TGTGCCAGCAGCGTAGGACTTACGGGTGAGGCTTTCTTT. It encodes CASSVGLTGEAFF. The full variable domain, its missing parts supplied by reference TRBV9 and TRBJ1-1, is DSGVTQTPKHLITATGQRVTLRCSPRSGDLSVYWYQQSLDQGLQFLIQYYNGEERAKGNILERFSAQQFPDLHSELNLSSLELGDSALYFCASSVGLTGEAFFGQGTRLTVV.

The chain joins TRBV7-6 to TRBJ2-5; TRBD2 matches 14 bases. Per the germline V gene, CDR1 is SGHVS and CDR2 is FNYEAQ. The CDR3 sequence is 20 residues long. After removal of 0 bases from V and 2 bases from J, the junction contained 11 bases not matched to a gene. The CDR3 sequence is CASSLATRTSGGPVQETQYF. Written as DNA, the CDR3 is TGTGCCAGCAGCTTAGCGACCAGGACTAGCGGGGGGCCTGTGCAAGAGACCCAGTACTTC.

The chain is built from TRBV30 and TRBJ1-1; D is ambiguous. The V end lost 3 bases, the J end lost 6 bases, and 5 bases lay between the germline ends. This CDR3 has 10 amino acids. Germline loops: CDR1 GTSNPN, CDR2 SVGIG (reference sequence). Here the CDR3 reads CAWRRSEAFF. The CDR3 region has the DNA TGTGCCTGGAGAAGATCTGAAGCTTTCTTT. Filled out from reference TRBV30 and TRBJ1-1, the complete variable domain reads SQTIHQWPATLVQPVGSPLSLECTVEGTSNPNLYWYRQAAGRGLQLLFYSVGIGQISSEVPQNLSASRPQDRQFILSSKKLLLSDSGFYLCAWRRSEAFFGQGTRLTVV.

This clone was recorded at least ten times. The chain is built from TRBV2 and TRBJ2-1; D possibly corresponds to TRBD1 (6 bases). The CDR3 totals 14 residues. CDR1 is SNHLY and CDR2 is FYNNEI in the germline V gene. Trimming shortened V by 1 base and J by 3 bases, and 7 bases separated the two germline ends. CDR3 region: CASSEGQVYNEQFF. Written as DNA, the CDR3 is TGTGCCAGCAGTGAAGGACAGGTCTACAATGAGCAGTTCTTC.

The rearrangement joins TRBV12-3 or TRBV12-4 to TRBJ2-1, with a possible D match to TRBD2 (5 bases). CDR3 length equals 14 residues. V lost 6 bases and J 3 bases, leaving 12 bases between the germline ends. CDR3 DNA: TGTGCCAGCAGCCACGGGGTAAGCTACAATGAGCAGTTCTTC. It encodes CASSHGVSYNEQFF.